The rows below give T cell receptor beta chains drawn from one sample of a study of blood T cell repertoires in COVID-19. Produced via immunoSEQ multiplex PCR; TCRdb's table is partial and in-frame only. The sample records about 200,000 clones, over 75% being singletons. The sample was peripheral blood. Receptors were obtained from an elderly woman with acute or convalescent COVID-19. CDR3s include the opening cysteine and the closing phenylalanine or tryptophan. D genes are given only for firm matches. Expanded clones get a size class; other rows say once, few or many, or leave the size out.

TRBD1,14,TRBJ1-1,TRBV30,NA,TGTGCCTGGATGGTATCGAACAGGGGCACTGAAGCTTTCTTT,CAWMVSNRGTEAFF
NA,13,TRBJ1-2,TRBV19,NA,TGTGCCAGTAGTATTAGAGCTAACTATGGCTACACCTTC,CASSIRANYGYTF
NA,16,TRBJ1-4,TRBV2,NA,TGTGCCAGCTTTCCAGGGGAAAGCTCCCGAAATGAAAAACTGTTTTTT,CASFPGESSRNEKLFF
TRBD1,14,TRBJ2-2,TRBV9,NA,TGTGCCAGCAGCGCGACAGGGGGCGCCGGGGAGCTGTTTTTT,CASSATGGAGELFF
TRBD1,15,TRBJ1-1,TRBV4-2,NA,TGTGCCAGCAGCCCAAACAGGGGGGGGAACACTGAAGCTTTCTTT,CASSPNRGGNTEAFF
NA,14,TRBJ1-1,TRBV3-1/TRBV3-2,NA,TGTGCCAGCAGCTCCGGCAGCGGGGGCACTGAAGCTTTCTTT,CASSSGSGGTEAFF
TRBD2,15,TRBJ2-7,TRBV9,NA,TGTGCCAGCAGCCCTACTAGCGGGGACCGATACGAGCAGTACTTC,CASSPTSGDRYEQYF
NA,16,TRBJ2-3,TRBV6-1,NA,TGTGCCAGCAGTGAACGGTTTTTTCGCGGAAAAGGTACGCAGTATTTT,CASSERFFRGKGTQYF
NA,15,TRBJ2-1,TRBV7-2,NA,TGTGCCAGCAGCTTAGTGACGGGGGACTACAATGAGCAGTTCTTC,CASSLVTGDYNEQFF
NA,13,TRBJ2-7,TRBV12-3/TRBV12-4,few,TGTGCCAGGAAGGGGTCCTGGGGCTACGAGCAGTACTTC,CARKGSWGYEQYF
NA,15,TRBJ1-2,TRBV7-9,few,TGTGCCAGCAGCCCCATGGTGCGCGGGGGCTATGGCTACACCTTC,CASSPMVRGGYGYTF
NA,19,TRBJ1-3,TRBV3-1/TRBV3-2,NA,TGTGCCAGCAGCCAAGACCCAAGACTTAGGGGCGTCGGCGGAAACACCATATATTTT,CASSQDPRLRGVGGNTIYF
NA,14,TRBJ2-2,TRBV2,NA,TGTGCCAGCAGTGTAGCAGGGGTCACCGGGGAGCTGTTTTTT,CASSVAGVTGELFF
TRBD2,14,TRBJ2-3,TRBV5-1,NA,TGCGCCAGTCGACTAGCGGGAGAGATAGATACGCAGTATTTT,CASRLAGEIDTQYF
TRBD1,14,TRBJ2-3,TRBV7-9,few,TGTGCCAGCAGTCCGACAGGGAGCACAGATACGCAGTATTTT,CASSPTGSTDTQYF
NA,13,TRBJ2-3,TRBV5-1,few,TGCGCCAGCAGCTCAACCGGGACAGATACGCAGTATTTT,CASSSTGTDTQYF
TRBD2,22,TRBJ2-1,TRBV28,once,TGTGCCAGCTGGGGGTCAAGAGCGGGAGGGCCTATGTATCCTAATTCCTACAATGAGCAGTTCTTC,CASWGSRAGGPMYPNSYNEQFF
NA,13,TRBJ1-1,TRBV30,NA,TGTGCCTGGAGTCGCCAGGGGAGCACTGAAGCTTTCTTT,CAWSRQGSTEAFF
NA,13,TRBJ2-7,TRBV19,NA,TGTGCCAGTAGTCCCCGCGGGACGGCCGAGCAGTACTTC,CASSPRGTAEQYF
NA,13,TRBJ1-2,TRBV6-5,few,TGTGCCAGCAGCCATGGAGGGCGGGATGGCTACACCTTC,CASSHGGRDGYTF
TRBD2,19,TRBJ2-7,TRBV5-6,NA,TGTGCCAGCAGCTTGTACCTTTGGGGGACTAGCGCCTACTCCTACGAGCAGTACTTC,CASSLYLWGTSAYSYEQYF